This passage covers 32 T cell receptor beta chains from one sample sequenced in a study of identical twins. TCRdb re-called the 5' RACE reads through MiXCR, storing one row per CDR3 protein. The sample records 500,000 or so distinct CDR3 sequences, approximately 15% being singletons. These records were also assigned to another study, of yellow fever vaccine responses in identical twins.

The source material was CD4+ T cells sorted from blood. The receptors derive from a woman between 18 and 29 years old in good health.

This clonotype has a handful of counts. This chain connects TRBV10-3 to TRBJ2-7; D is undetermined. Germline assignment: CDR1 ENHRY and CDR2 SYGVKD. The CDR3 runs to 12 residues. V shed 3 bases and J shed 3 bases, with 6 bases lying between them. The CDR3 nucleotides read TGTGCCATCAGTGAAAGGCGCTACGAGCAGTACTTC. Its translation: CAISERRYEQYF.

The rearrangement uses TRBV5-1 and TRBJ2-7; 7 positions match TRBD1. Germline CDR1 is SGHRS and CDR2 is YFSETQ. This CDR3 has 15 amino acids. V was clipped by 4 bases and J by 2 bases; unmatched bases: 9. The CDR3 protein is CASSTTGTATYEQYF. The CDR3 bases are TGCGCCAGCAGCACTACCGGGACAGCCACCTACGAGCAGTACTTC.

This clonotype was counted only a few times. The chain has TRBV25-1 and TRBJ2-5; D unclear. V dropped 1 base and J dropped 2 bases, with 8 bases sitting between them. CDR3 length equals 14 residues. Germline CDR1 is MGHDK and CDR2 is SYGVNS. The CDR3 DNA reads TGTGCCAGCAGTGAATCCCCTGCGCAAGAGACCCAGTACTTC. It is translated as CASSESPAQETQYF.

The rearrangement uses TRBV6-5 and TRBJ2-1; 11 positions agree with TRBD1. The length of the CDR3 is 16 residues. The V and J ends lost 0 bases and 7 bases, in that order; junction bases with no gene match: 5. Germline values: CDR1 MNHEY, CDR2 SVGAGI. CDR3 bases: TGTGCCAGCAGTTACTCAGCCGGGACAGGGGGGAATGAGCAGTTCTTC. Its protein is CASSYSAGTGGNEQFF.

This clonotype was counted a single time. The chain uses TRBV19 and TRBJ2-7; 12 bases line up with TRBD1. CDR1 and CDR2 from the germline V gene are LNHDA and SQIVND (reference sequence). V dropped 5 bases and J dropped 9; count of bases not matched to a gene: 8. The CDR3 consists of 14 residues. The CDR3 DNA follows: TGTGCCAGTAGTCTAGCGGGACAGGGGGCAGCGCAGTACTTC. It specifies CASSLAGQGAAQYF.

The rearrangement links TRBV28 to TRBJ2-3; D might be TRBD2 (6 bases). The V gene lost 3 bases and the J gene lost 4 bases, with 14 bases spanning the gap. Germline CDR1 and CDR2: MDHEN and SYDVKM. CDR3 length equals 15 residues. This CDR3 is CASSFAREVADTQYF. The CDR3 DNA reads TGTGCCAGCAGTTTCGCCAGGGAGGTGGCAGATACGCAGTATTTT.

This clonotype was counted at least ten times. The rearrangement joins TRBV6-1 to TRBJ1-5; D is perhaps TRBD1 (6 bases). The CDR3 contains 13 residues. The germline V gene encodes CDR1 MNHNS and CDR2 SASEGT. Trimming took off 6 bases at V and 10 bases at J, with 16 bases between the two ends. The CDR3 nucleotides read TGTGCCAGCAGAGGACAGACCTTTGGACCCCAGCATTTT. Residues: CASRGQTFGPQHF.

The chain recombines TRBV24-1 with TRBJ1-5; TRBD1 agrees at 7 bases. V trimming: 7 bases; J trimming: 2 bases; junction bases outside the gene matches: 7. Germline CDR1 and CDR2: KGHDR and SFDVKD. The CDR3 length is 15 residues. The CDR3 here is CATSQGGTGNQPQHF. In nucleotides, the CDR3 is TGTGCCACCAGCCAAGGGGGGACAGGCAATCAGCCCCAGCATTTT.

This clonotype was seen a handful of times. For the CDR3, the DNA is TGTGCCAGCAGTTGGGGCCGAAGCAATCAGCCCCAGCATTTT. As protein: CASSWGRSNQPQHF. The rearrangement uses TRBV12-3 or TRBV12-4 and TRBJ1-5; TRBD1 is a possible D gene (5 bases). The CDR3 length is 14 residues. V was pared by 4 bases and J by 1 base, with 8 bases between.

A few counts support this clonotype. The V gene is TRBV7-2, the J gene TRBJ2-3; D possibly corresponds to TRBD2 (6 bases). V was trimmed by 1 base and J by 0 bases, leaving 11 bases between them. Germline CDR1 reads SGHTA; CDR2 reads FQGNSA. This CDR3 has 16 residues. For the CDR3, the DNA is TGTGCCAGCAGCTTAGACGGGCTAGCGAGCACAGATACGCAGTATTTT. Amino acid sequence: CASSLDGLASTDTQYF.

This clonotype occurred a few times. This chain connects TRBV20-1 to TRBJ2-2; tentative D call: TRBD1 (6 bases). CDR1 is DFQATT and CDR2 is SNEGSKA in the germline V gene (reference sequence). V lost 5 bases and J lost 4, with 29 bases in between. CDR3 length: 19 amino acids. CDR3 DNA: TGCAGTGCTTCTGAACTGGACAGAGTCGGGGTGGAGAGCACCGGGGAGCTGTTTTTT. This codes for CSASELDRVGVESTGELFF.

The V and J genes are TRBV11-3 and TRBJ2-1; tentatively, D is TRBD2 (6 bases). V lost 1 base to trimming and J lost 8 bases, with 18 bases between them. CDR3 length: 16 residues. In germline, CDR1 is SGHNT, CDR2 YENEEA. The CDR3 sequence is CASSLGGAGIGDEQFF. CDR3 DNA: TGTGCCAGCAGCTTAGGTGGGGCGGGAATCGGCGATGAGCAGTTCTTC.

Only a few counts were recorded for this clonotype. This chain joins TRBV9 and TRBJ2-3; 10 bases are shared with TRBD2. V gave up 0 bases and J gave up 6 bases; unmatched junction bases: 7. The CDR3 totals 16 residues. CDR1 and CDR2 (germline): SGDLS, YYNGEE. CDR3 sequence: CASSVVSGRAVDTQYF. For the CDR3, the DNA is TGTGCCAGCAGCGTAGTAAGCGGGAGGGCTGTGGATACGCAGTATTTT.

This clonotype was counted a few times. V gene TRBV9 combines with J gene TRBJ2-1; TRBD2 matches 7 bases. CDR1 is SGDLS and CDR2 is YYNGEE in the germline V gene. The CDR3 is made up of 17 amino acids. V dropped 3 bases and J dropped 0; count of bases not matched to a gene: 9. CDR3 nucleotides: TGTGCCAGCAGCGAGAATTCCGGGACTATCTCCTACAATGAGCAGTTCTTC. This gives the protein CASSENSGTISYNEQFF. Complete variable domain (other parts from reference TRBV9 and TRBJ2-1): DSGVTQTPKHLITATGQRVTLRCSPRSGDLSVYWYQQSLDQGLQFLIQYYNGEERAKGNILERFSAQQFPDLHSELNLSSLELGDSALYFCASSENSGTISYNEQFFGPGTRLTVL.

A few counts support this clonotype. In DNA form, the CDR3 reads TGCAGTGCTAGAGGGGCGGGGGTTAATGAAAAACTGTTTTTT. It translates to CSARGAGVNEKLFF. The rearrangement links TRBV20-1 to TRBJ1-4; tentatively, D is TRBD1 (5 bases). The germline CDR1 and CDR2 sequences are DFQATT and SNEGSKA (reference sequence). V was pared by 1 base and J by 4 bases, with 10 bases between. This CDR3 is built from 14 residues.

This clonotype has a handful of counts. This chain uses TRBV29-1 with TRBJ2-1, with 7 positions matching TRBD1. V shed 5 bases, J shed 8 bases, and the junction held 6 bases outside the gene matches. CDR3 size: 12 residues. Germline lookup yields CDR1 SQVTM and CDR2 ANQGSEA. CDR3 nucleotide sequence: TGCAGCGTTTACCTTGACAGGGATGAGCAGTTCTTC. Translating gives CSVYLDRDEQFF.

This clonotype was counted ten times or more. This chain links TRBV7-8 with TRBJ2-7; 7 positions match TRBD1. The germline CDR1 and CDR2 sequences are SGHVS and FQNEAQ. The CDR3 spans 14 residues. The J segment lost 0 bases and the V segment lost 4 bases, leaving 3 bases of the junction unmatched. The CDR3 sequence is CASSSTGSSYEQYF. In DNA, the CDR3 is TGTGCCAGCAGCTCGACAGGGAGCTCCTACGAGCAGTACTTC.

This clonotype was detected only a few times. The chain links TRBV20-1 to TRBJ2-1; 7 nucleotides agree with TRBD2. After removal of 5 bases from V and 4 bases from J, the junction contained 11 bases not matched to a gene. The length of the CDR3 is 15 residues. Looked up from germline, CDR1 is DFQATT and CDR2 is SNEGSKA (reference sequence). CDR3: CSAFSLAEGYNEQFF. CDR3 bases: TGCAGTGCTTTTTCTCTAGCGGAGGGGTACAATGAGCAGTTCTTC.

The V gene is TRBV11-1, the J gene TRBJ2-7; 10 nucleotides match TRBD2. The CDR3 has 18 residues. The V gene's germline CDR1 is SGHAT and CDR2 FQDESV (reference sequence). Trimming at V came to 3 bases and at J to 2 bases, leaving 13 bases not matched to a gene. CDR3 in DNA: TGTGCCAGCAGCTTCTTGCTAGCGGGGGACCTGAGAACCTACGAGCAGTACTTC. Residues: CASSFLLAGDLRTYEQYF.

This clonotype was seen ten or more times. The chain couples TRBV2 to TRBJ2-1; 10 positions agree with TRBD2. V lost 6 bases and J lost 3; bases outside the gene matches: 5. The CDR3 is made up of 15 amino acids. Germline V CDR1 and CDR2: SNHLY, FYNNEI. The CDR3 is CASSLAGAIYNEQFF. The CDR3 DNA reads TGTGCCAGCAGCCTAGCGGGAGCTATCTACAATGAGCAGTTCTTC.

This clonotype came up many times. V and J are TRBV27 and TRBJ2-7, with 10 bases matching TRBD2. CDR1 MNHEY and CDR2 SMNVEV come from the germline V gene (reference sequence). V dropped 5 bases and J dropped 4; count of bases not matched to a gene: 8. This CDR3 has 15 amino acids. CDR3 sequence reads: CASSPLAGVTYEQYF. The DNA for the CDR3 is TGTGCCAGCAGTCCCCTAGCGGGAGTCACTTACGAGCAGTACTTC.

In its sample, this clonotype was seen many times. This chain uses TRBV7-6 with TRBJ2-4, with TRBD1 as a possible D gene (5 bases). This CDR3 spans 15 amino acids. V lost 2 bases to trimming and J lost 6 bases, with 14 bases between them. Germline lookup yields CDR1 SGHVS and CDR2 FNYEAQ. This CDR3 reads CASSLMLGPGNIQYF. The CDR3 DNA reads as TGTGCCAGCAGCTTAATGTTGGGGCCCGGAAACATTCAGTACTTC.

The table lists this clonotype with many counts. CDR3: CASSSTSRETQYF. The CDR3 coding sequence is TGTGCCAGCAGCTCGACTAGCCGGGAGACCCAGTACTTC. The chain employs TRBV5-6 and TRBJ2-5; 7 bases line up with TRBD2. Germline trimming cut 3 bases from V and 5 bases from J; bases unmatched to any gene: 4. This CDR3 has 13 residues. Germline assignment: CDR1 SGHDT and CDR2 YYEEEE.

J is TRBJ1-1 and V is TRBV3-1, with a possible D match to TRBD1 (6 bases). Per germline, CDR1 LGHDT and CDR2 YNNKEL (reference sequence). The CDR3 length is 14 residues. Deletions cut 4 bases from V and 1 base from J, with 10 bases between. The DNA of the CDR3 is TGTGCCAGCAGCCCTAGGGGGTGGAACACTGAAGCTTTCTTT. Protein product: CASSPRGWNTEAFF.

This clonotype was seen a handful of times. The rearrangement joins TRBV27 to TRBJ2-2; 8 positions agree with TRBD1. The ends lost 2 bases at V and 4 bases at J; junction bases unmatched: 9. The CDR3 sequence is 17 residues long. Germline-derived CDR1 and CDR2 are MNHEY and SMNVEV (reference sequence). The CDR3 region has the DNA TGTGCCAGCAGTTTACGCCGGACAGGGACGGTCACCGGGGAGCTGTTTTTT. Translated: CASSLRRTGTVTGELFF.

In this sample, this clonotype turned up many times. For the CDR3, the DNA is TGTGCCAGTAGTATCGGGGCGGGGGCCCAAGAGACCCAGTACTTC. Its translation: CASSIGAGAQETQYF. The V and J genes are TRBV19 and TRBJ2-5; tentative D call: TRBD2 (7 bases). Germline values: CDR1 LNHDA, CDR2 SQIVND (reference sequence). The CDR3 contains 15 residues. V shed 3 bases and J shed 1 base, with 12 bases lying between them.

This clonotype was detected only a few times. The chain joins TRBV5-1 to TRBJ2-7; 9 bases map to TRBD1. The CDR3 sequence is 14 residues long. Germline loops: CDR1 SGHRS, CDR2 YFSETQ. Germline trimming cut 6 bases from V and 3 bases from J; bases unmatched to any gene: 7. This chain's CDR3 is CASTSGTGYYEQYF. The DNA for the CDR3 is TGCGCCAGCACCTCCGGGACAGGGTACTACGAGCAGTACTTC.

This chain uses TRBV5-1 with TRBJ2-2; the D is unclear. CDR3 length: 17 amino acids. From germline, CDR1 is SGHRS and CDR2 YFSETQ. V was clipped by 4 bases and J by 2 bases, with 18 bases between them. Here the CDR3 reads CASSPWKGPTNTGELFF. In DNA form, the CDR3 reads TGCGCCAGCAGCCCGTGGAAAGGGCCAACAAACACCGGGGAGCTGTTTTTT.

This clonotype was seen a handful of times. The chain combines TRBV5-1 with TRBJ2-1, with 9 positions matching TRBD1. Per germline, CDR1 SGHRS and CDR2 YFSETQ. V lost 4 bases and J lost 9; bases outside the gene matches: 14. The CDR3 contains 16 residues. The CDR3, as DNA: TGCGCCAGCAGCCCGACTAACAGGGGGCGGGGGATTGAGCAGTTCTTC. Translation gives CASSPTNRGRGIEQFF.

V usage is TRBV7-2 and J usage is TRBJ2-7, with D uncertain. V was pared by 3 bases and J by 0 bases, with 9 bases between. The length of the CDR3 is 14 residues. Germline lookup yields CDR1 SGHTA and CDR2 FQGNSA. Written as DNA, the CDR3 is TGTGCCAGCAGCTTGGCCCTAAGCTCCTACGAGCAGTACTTC. Protein: CASSLALSSYEQYF.

A remark on this clonotype: A read error may explain this, as a much larger clone is one base away. The V and J genes are TRBV28 and TRBJ2-6, with 7 bases identical to TRBD2. V was clipped by 6 bases and J by 1 base; unmatched bases: 0. Germline V gives CDR1 MDHEN, CDR2 SYDVKM. This CDR3 region has 14 residues. The CDR3 region is CASRGGSGANVLTF. CDR3 nucleotide sequence: TGTGCCAGCAGGGGGGGGTCTGGGGCCAACGTCCTGACTTTC.

The chain has TRBV5-1 and TRBJ2-6; 9 bases match TRBD1. The CDR3 sequence is 19 residues long. V trimming: 4 bases; J trimming: 1 base; junction bases outside the gene matches: 12. Germline assignment: CDR1 SGHRS and CDR2 YFSETQ. In DNA, the CDR3 is TGCGCCAGCAGCGTGGGTACAGGGGGCGCCGGGTCTGGGGCCAACGTCCTGACTTTC. Amino acids: CASSVGTGGAGSGANVLTF. The full variable domain, its missing parts supplied by reference TRBV5-1 and TRBJ2-6, is KAGVTQTPRYLIKTRGQQVTLSCSPISGHRSVSWYQQTPGQGLQFLFEYFSETQRNKGNFPGRFSGRQFSNSRSEMNVSTLELGDSALYLCASSVGTGGAGSGANVLTFGAGSRLTVL.